The rows below give T cell receptor beta chains drawn from one sample of a study of response to subunit inactivated influenza vaccine. TCRdb used MiXCR to reprocess the RT-PCR reads, holding one entry per CDR3 protein. Of roughly 710,000 distinct CDR3 sequences in the sample, approximately 15% were seen once. The material sequenced was PBMCs from blood, taken roughly 15 days before vaccination. These receptors all stem from a man between 50 and 59 years old who received an inactivated influenza vaccine. Each CDR3 is given with its conserved first and last residue. A D gene is named only where the DNA matches it firmly. The size of a clone is reported for some rows only, either as once, few or many, or as a class for expanded clones.

many TRBJ2-7 TRBV20-1 NA TGCAGTGCTAGAGATCACTCCTCCCGAACCTACGAGCAGTACTTC CSARDHSSRTYEQYF
many TRBJ2-7 TRBV5-1 NA TGCGCCAGCAGCTTGGATCGGGGAACCTACGAGCAGTACTTC CASSLDRGTYEQYF
few TRBJ1-2 TRBV20-1 NA TGCAGTGCTAGAGAATCAGGCGGTGGCTATGGCTACACCTTC CSARESGGGYGYTF
many TRBJ2-1 TRBV4-2 TRBD2 TGTGCCAGCAGCCAAGTGGCTCTAGCGGGAGGAGGTTTAAAGAATGAGCAGTTCTTC CASSQVALAGGGLKNEQFF
NA TRBJ2-7 TRBV3-1 NA TGTGCCAGCAGCCAAGGAGGGAAGGTTGCCTACGAGCAGTACTTC CASSQGGKVAYEQYF
NA TRBJ2-7 TRBV12-3/TRBV12-4 NA TGTACCAGCAGTTTTGATGCCAGGGGAGCGGTTTGGCAGTACTTC CTSSFDARGAVWQYF
NA TRBJ2-3 TRBV5-1 TRBD2 TGCGCCAGCAGCTTGAGACACGGACTAGCGGGCAACACAGATACGCAGTATTTT CASSLRHGLAGNTDTQYF
NA TRBJ2-4 TRBV7-6 NA TGTGCCAGCAGCTTAGGAGGCTTCAGTCTAGCCAAAAACATTCAGTACTTC CASSLGGFSLAKNIQYF
NA TRBJ2-3 TRBV4-3 TRBD2 TGCGCCAGCAGCCGCCGAACTAGCGGGAGTTCCACAGATACGCAGTATTTT CASSRRTSGSSTDTQYF
NA TRBJ1-1 TRBV5-1 TRBD1 TGCGCCAGTCCAGGGGGGTGGGGCACTGAAGCTTTCTTT CASPGGWGTEAFF
many TRBJ2-3 TRBV4-1 NA TGCGCCAGCAGCCTGGACAGAAGCGTAGATACGCAGTATTTT CASSLDRSVDTQYF
few TRBJ2-5 TRBV12-3/TRBV12-4 NA TGTGCCAGCAGTGTAAGCACAACCAAGTACTTC CASSVSTTKYF
few TRBJ1-5 TRBV6-2/TRBV6-3 TRBD1 TGTGCCAGCAGTTACGTTGACAGGGGAATCGATAGCAATCAGCCCCAGCATTTT CASSYVDRGIDSNQPQHF
NA TRBJ2-7 TRBV6-2/TRBV6-3 TRBD2 TGTGCCAGCAGATCACTAGCGGGTACCTACGAGCAGTACTTC CASRSLAGTYEQYF
NA TRBJ2-7 TRBV20-1 TRBD1 TGCAGTGCTACGGGGACAGGGTCCCCCTACGAGCAGTACTTC CSATGTGSPYEQYF
many TRBJ2-3 TRBV5-1 TRBD1 TGCGCCAGCAGCTCCGGGGACAGATATTCAGATACGCAGTATTTT CASSSGDRYSDTQYF
NA TRBJ1-1 TRBV5-2 NA TGTGCCATGAGACCCAGGGGGGGGACTGAAGCTTTCTTT CAMRPRGGTEAFF
NA TRBJ2-7 TRBV7-2 TRBD1 TGTGCCAGCAGCCCAAGGGCAGGGGGCGAGCAGTACTTC CASSPRAGGEQYF
few TRBJ2-1 TRBV10-3 TRBD2 TGTGCCACCCGGACTAGTCACAATGAGCAGTTCTTC CATRTSHNEQFF